A selection of T cell receptor beta chains follows, all from one sample in a study of response to subunit inactivated influenza vaccine. Using its own MiXCR run on the RT-PCR reads, TCRdb lists one record per CDR3 protein. The sample records hundreds of thousands of distinct CDR3 sequences, 14% being singletons. The starting material was PBMCs from blood, obtained approximately 15 days before vaccination. These receptors all come from a man aged 50 to 59 who received an inactivated influenza vaccine. Each CDR3 is given with its conserved first and last residue. The D gene is left open where the match is weak. The size field is filled for only some rows; it gives once, few, many or a size class.

CDR3nt: TGCGCCAGCAGCTTCCCGCGGGGGGGAGCCTACAATGAGCAGTTCTTC; CDR3aa: CASSFPRGGAYNEQFF; v_gene: TRBV4-1; d_gene: TRBD2; j_gene: TRBJ2-1; abundance: NA; len: 16
CDR3nt: TGTGCCAGCGCGGGTGCTAGCGGGAGGGCGAGCTCCTACAATGAGCAGTTCTTC; CDR3aa: CASAGASGRASSYNEQFF; v_gene: TRBV9; d_gene: TRBD2; j_gene: TRBJ2-1; abundance: NA; len: 18
CDR3nt: TGCAGTGCTAGAGGGGGAGCGGAGACCCAGTACTTC; CDR3aa: CSARGGAETQYF; v_gene: TRBV20-1; d_gene: NA; j_gene: TRBJ2-5; abundance: NA; len: 12
CDR3nt: TGTGCCATCAGTGGTCCAGGGCAAGAGACCCAGTACTTC; CDR3aa: CAISGPGQETQYF; v_gene: TRBV10-3; d_gene: NA; j_gene: TRBJ2-5; abundance: NA; len: 13
CDR3nt: TGTGCCAGCAGCGTGGGACATAAGCCCGATTCACCCCTCCACTTT; CDR3aa: CASSVGHKPDSPLHF; v_gene: TRBV4-2; d_gene: NA; j_gene: TRBJ1-6; abundance: few; len: 15
CDR3nt: TGCAGCGTTGGGACTTTCCCCTACGAGCAGTACTTC; CDR3aa: CSVGTFPYEQYF; v_gene: TRBV29-1; d_gene: NA; j_gene: TRBJ2-7; abundance: NA; len: 12
CDR3nt: TGTGCCAGCAGTTCGGCTTCAGGGGGCCTTAGCAATCAGCCCCAGCATTTT; CDR3aa: CASSSASGGLSNQPQHF; v_gene: TRBV28; d_gene: TRBD1; j_gene: TRBJ1-5; abundance: few; len: 17
CDR3nt: TGTGCCAGCAGCCAAGGTCTAAAAACAGCCTACGAGCAGTACTTC; CDR3aa: CASSQGLKTAYEQYF; v_gene: TRBV3-1; d_gene: NA; j_gene: TRBJ2-7; abundance: few; len: 15
CDR3nt: TGTGCCAGCAGTTCCGAGCCCTTAACAGGGGTTGCTCAGCCCCAGCATTTT; CDR3aa: CASSSEPLTGVAQPQHF; v_gene: TRBV2; d_gene: TRBD1; j_gene: TRBJ1-5; abundance: few; len: 17
CDR3nt: TGTGCCAGCAGGAGCTCCGGGAACACTGAAGCTTTCTTT; CDR3aa: CASRSSGNTEAFF; v_gene: TRBV6-1; d_gene: NA; j_gene: TRBJ1-1; abundance: few; len: 13
CDR3nt: TGTGCCAGCAGCTTAGCGTTGGGACAGGGGACGCACGAGCAGTACTTC; CDR3aa: CASSLALGQGTHEQYF; v_gene: TRBV7-9; d_gene: TRBD1; j_gene: TRBJ2-7; abundance: NA; len: 16
CDR3nt: TGTGCCAACACGGACAGGGAGGGTGGCTACACCTTC; CDR3aa: CANTDREGGYTF; v_gene: TRBV28; d_gene: TRBD1; j_gene: TRBJ1-2; abundance: NA; len: 12
CDR3nt: TGTGCCACCAGCAGAGATCAATGGGGAGCTCTCGATTCACCCCTCCACTTT; CDR3aa: CATSRDQWGALDSPLHF; v_gene: TRBV15; d_gene: NA; j_gene: TRBJ1-6; abundance: NA; len: 17